This T cell receptor beta chain was recovered during a study of PD-L1 blockade in urothelial cancer. Study-level information: Blood was analyzed 3 weeks (second dose) and 6 weeks after treatment start. The median number of T cells present in blood samples was 130,000 to 150,000.

Study-level findings and limits: Stronger expansion of tumor-associated clones in blood at 3 weeks distinguished durable-benefit patients. In blood sampled pretreatment, TCR clonality below the median predicted better survival.

The V gene's germline CDR1 is MNHEY and CDR2 SVGAGI. Deletions cut 0 bases from V and 0 bases from J, with 9 bases between. This CDR3 has 15 amino acids. This clone occurred once. What it recognizes is unknown. TCRdb's copy holds only in-frame clones and misses some; the assay was immunoSEQ multiplex PCR. The top ten clones hold less than 4% of a sample with around 30,000 clones, around 87% of them seen once. The gene calls are TRBV6-5 and TRBJ2-7; TRBD1 is a possible D gene (6 bases). This receptor was taken from a man aged 45-65 years with urothelial cancer. Sequences were derived from PBMCs, sampled around atezolizumab (anti-PD-L1) treatment. The CDR3, as DNA: TGTGCCAGCAGTTACTCGAGGGGGACCTCCTACGAGCAGTACTTC. Protein product: CASSYSRGTSYEQYF.